This TCR beta chain was identified in a study of T cells in Graves' hyperthyroidism and ophthalmopathy. Regarding the study as a whole: Blood also carried most thyroid clonotypes expanded above 0.001.

This clonotype has a count of ten or more. Its specificity is not known. Researchers defined stable Graves' hyperthyroidism as no ophthalmopathy progression within 18 months. Patients were excluded for uncontrolled infection, other autoimmune disease, pregnancy or lactation. Out of roughly 9.1 ml of fresh peripheral blood came the PBMCs. CDR1 LGHDT and CDR2 YNNKEL come from the germline V gene (reference sequence). The V gene lost 1 base and the J gene lost 8 bases, with 9 bases spanning the gap. The CDR3 runs to 14 residues. Using RNA transcripts as the source, TCR beta CDR3 regions were amplified. TCR CDR3 regions were first amplified by RT-PCR with HTBI primers. Each CDR3 protein gets one entry after TCRdb re-called the multiplex PCR reads with MiXCR. The repertoire holds 350,000 or so distinct CDR3 sequences, with 18% as singletons.

This chain uses TRBV3-1 with TRBJ1-6; D is unclear. Sequencing was done on a sample of blood. The TCR originated in a woman between 45 and 60 years old with Graves' hyperthyroidism. CDR3 amino acids: CASSQVSRDSPLHF. The CDR3 DNA follows: TGTGCCAGCAGCCAAGTCTCTAGGGATTCACCCCTCCACTTT.